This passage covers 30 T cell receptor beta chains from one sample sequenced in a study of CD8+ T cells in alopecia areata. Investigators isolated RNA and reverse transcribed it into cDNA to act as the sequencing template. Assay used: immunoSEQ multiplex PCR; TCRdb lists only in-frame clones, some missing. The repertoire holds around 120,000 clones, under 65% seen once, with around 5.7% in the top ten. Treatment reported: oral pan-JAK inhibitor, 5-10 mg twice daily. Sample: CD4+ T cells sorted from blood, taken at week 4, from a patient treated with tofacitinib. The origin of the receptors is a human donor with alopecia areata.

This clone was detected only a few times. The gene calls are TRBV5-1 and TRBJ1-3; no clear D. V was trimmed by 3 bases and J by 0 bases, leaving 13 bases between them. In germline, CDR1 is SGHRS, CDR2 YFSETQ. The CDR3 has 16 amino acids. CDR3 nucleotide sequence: TGCGCCAGCAGCTCGGGCCGTGACGCCTCTGGAAACACCATATATTTT. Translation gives CASSSGRDASGNTIYF.

The CDR3 DNA reads as TGTGCCAGCAGCATAATGGACAGTAGCAATCAGCCCCAGCATTTT. Translated, it gives CASSIMDSSNQPQHF. The chain uses TRBV7-8 and TRBJ1-5; TRBD1 might be the D (6 bases). V dropped 5 bases and J dropped 0 bases, with 11 bases sitting between them. CDR1 is SGHVS, CDR2 FQNEAQ, per germline. The CDR3 runs to 15 residues.

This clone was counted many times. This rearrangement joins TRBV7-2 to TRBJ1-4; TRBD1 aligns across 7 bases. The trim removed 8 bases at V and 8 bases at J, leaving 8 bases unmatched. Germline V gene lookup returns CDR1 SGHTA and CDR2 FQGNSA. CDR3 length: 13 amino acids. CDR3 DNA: TGTGCCAGCGGGGAACAGGGGAGAGAAAAACTGTTTTTT. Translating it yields CASGEQGREKLFF. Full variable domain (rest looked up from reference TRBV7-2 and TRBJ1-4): GAGVSQSPSNKVTEKGKDVELRCDPISGHTALYWYRQSLGQGLEFLIYFQGNSAPDKSGLPSDRFSAERTGGSVSTLTIQRTQQEDSAVYLCASGEQGREKLFFGSGTQLSVL.

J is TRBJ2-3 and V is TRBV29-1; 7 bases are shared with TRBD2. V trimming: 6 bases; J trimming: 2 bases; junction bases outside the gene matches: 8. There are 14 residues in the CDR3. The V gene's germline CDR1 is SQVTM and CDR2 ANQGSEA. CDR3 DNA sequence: TGCAGCGTGATTCGGACTAGTTACACAGATACGCAGTATTTT. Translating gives CSVIRTSYTDTQYF.

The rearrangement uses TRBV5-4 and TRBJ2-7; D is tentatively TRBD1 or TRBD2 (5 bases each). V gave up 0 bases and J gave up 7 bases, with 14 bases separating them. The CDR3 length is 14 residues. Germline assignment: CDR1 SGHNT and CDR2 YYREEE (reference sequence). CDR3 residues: CASSLEGPRREQYF. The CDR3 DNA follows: TGTGCCAGCAGCTTGGAGGGACCGAGGAGAGAGCAGTACTTC.

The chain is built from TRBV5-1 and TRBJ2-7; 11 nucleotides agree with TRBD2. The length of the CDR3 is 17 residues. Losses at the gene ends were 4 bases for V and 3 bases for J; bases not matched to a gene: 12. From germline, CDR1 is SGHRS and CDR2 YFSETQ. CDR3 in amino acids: CASSRVGTGTSGYEQYF. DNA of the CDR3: TGCGCCAGCAGCCGGGTAGGTACCGGGACTAGCGGCTACGAGCAGTACTTC.

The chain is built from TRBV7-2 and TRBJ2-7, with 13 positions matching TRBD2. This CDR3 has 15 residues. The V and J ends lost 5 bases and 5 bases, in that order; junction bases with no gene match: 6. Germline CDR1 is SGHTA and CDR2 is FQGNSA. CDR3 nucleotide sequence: TGTGCCAGCAGCCGCACCGGGACTAGCGGGAACGAGCAGTACTTC. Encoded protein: CASSRTGTSGNEQYF.

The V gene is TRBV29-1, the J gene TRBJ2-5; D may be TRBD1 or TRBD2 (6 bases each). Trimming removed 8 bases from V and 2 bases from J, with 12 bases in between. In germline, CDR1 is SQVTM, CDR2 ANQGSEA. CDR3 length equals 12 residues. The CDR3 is CSTGGQQETQYF. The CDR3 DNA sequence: TGCAGCACTGGGGGGCAGCAAGAGACCCAGTACTTC.

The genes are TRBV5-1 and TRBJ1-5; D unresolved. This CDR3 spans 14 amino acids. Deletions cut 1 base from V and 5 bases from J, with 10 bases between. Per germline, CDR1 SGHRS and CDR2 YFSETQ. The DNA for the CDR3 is TGCGCCAGCAGCTTGACGCCGGTCGATCAGCCCCAGCATTTT. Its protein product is CASSLTPVDQPQHF. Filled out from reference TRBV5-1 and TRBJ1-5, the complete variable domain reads KAGVTQTPRYLIKTRGQQVTLSCSPISGHRSVSWYQQTPGQGLQFLFEYFSETQRNKGNFPGRFSGRQFSNSRSEMNVSTLELGDSALYLCASSLTPVDQPQHFGDGTRLSIL.

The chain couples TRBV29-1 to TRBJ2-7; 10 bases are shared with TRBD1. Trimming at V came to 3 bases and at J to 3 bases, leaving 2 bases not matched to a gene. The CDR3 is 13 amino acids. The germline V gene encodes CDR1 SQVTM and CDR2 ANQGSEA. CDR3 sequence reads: CSVERTGGYEQYF. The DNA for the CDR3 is TGCAGCGTTGAGCGGACAGGGGGCTACGAGCAGTACTTC.

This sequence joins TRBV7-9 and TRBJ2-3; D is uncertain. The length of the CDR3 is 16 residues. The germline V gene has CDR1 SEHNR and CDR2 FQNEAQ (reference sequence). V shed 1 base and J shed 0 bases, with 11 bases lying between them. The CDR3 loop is CASSLVVGLSTDTQYF. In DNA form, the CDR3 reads TGTGCCAGCAGCTTAGTCGTCGGTTTGAGCACAGATACGCAGTATTTT.

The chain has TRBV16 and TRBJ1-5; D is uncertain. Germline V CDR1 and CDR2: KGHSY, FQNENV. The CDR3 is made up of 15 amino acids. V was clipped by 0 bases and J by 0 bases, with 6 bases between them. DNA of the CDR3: TGTGCCAGCAGCCAATCTTCTGGTAGCAATCAGCCCCAGCATTTT. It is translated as CASSQSSGSNQPQHF. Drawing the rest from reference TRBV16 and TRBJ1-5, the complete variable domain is GEEVAQTPKHLVRGEGQKAKLYCAPIKGHSYVFWYQQVLKNEFKFLISFQNENVFDETGMPKERFSAKCLPNSPCSLEIQATKLEDSAVYFCASSQSSGSNQPQHFGDGTRLSIL.

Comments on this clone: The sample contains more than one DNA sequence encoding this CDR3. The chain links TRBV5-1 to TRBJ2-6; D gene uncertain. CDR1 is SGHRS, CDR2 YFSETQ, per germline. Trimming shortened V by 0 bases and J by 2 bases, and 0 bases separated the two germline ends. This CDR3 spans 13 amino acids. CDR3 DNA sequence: TGCGCCAGCAGCTTGGCTGGGGCCAACGTCCTGACTTTC. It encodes CASSLAGANVLTF.

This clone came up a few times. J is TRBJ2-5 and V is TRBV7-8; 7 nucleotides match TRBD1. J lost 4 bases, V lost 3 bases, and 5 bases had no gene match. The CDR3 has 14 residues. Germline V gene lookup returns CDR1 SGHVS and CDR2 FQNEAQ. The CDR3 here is CASSFTGVGETQYF. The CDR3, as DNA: TGTGCCAGCAGCTTCACAGGGGTAGGAGAGACCCAGTACTTC.

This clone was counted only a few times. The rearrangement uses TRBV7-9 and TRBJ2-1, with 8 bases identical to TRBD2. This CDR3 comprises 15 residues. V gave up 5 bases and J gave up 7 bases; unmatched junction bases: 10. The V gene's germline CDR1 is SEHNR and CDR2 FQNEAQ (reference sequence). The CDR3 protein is CASSPGGARRNEQFF. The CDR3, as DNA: TGTGCCAGCAGCCCCGGGGGGGCCAGGCGGAATGAGCAGTTCTTC. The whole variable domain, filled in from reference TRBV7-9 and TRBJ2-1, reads DTGVSQNPRHKITKRGQNVTFRCDPISEHNRLYWYRQTLGQGPEFLTYFQNEAQLEKSRLLSDRFSAERPKGSFSTLEIQRTEQGDSAMYLCASSPGGARRNEQFFGPGTRLTVL.

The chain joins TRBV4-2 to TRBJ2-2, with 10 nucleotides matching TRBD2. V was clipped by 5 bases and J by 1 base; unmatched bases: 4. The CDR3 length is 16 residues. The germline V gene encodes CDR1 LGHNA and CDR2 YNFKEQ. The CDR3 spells CASSELAGLNTGELFF. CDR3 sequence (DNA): TGTGCCAGCAGCGAACTAGCGGGGCTGAACACCGGGGAGCTGTTTTTT.

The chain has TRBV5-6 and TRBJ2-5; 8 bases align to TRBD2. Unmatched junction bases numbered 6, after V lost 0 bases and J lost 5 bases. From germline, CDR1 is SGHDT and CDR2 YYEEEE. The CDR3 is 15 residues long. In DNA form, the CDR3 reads TGTGCCAGCAGCTTGGAGCGGGAGCTAGTGGAGACCCAGTACTTC. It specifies CASSLERELVETQYF.

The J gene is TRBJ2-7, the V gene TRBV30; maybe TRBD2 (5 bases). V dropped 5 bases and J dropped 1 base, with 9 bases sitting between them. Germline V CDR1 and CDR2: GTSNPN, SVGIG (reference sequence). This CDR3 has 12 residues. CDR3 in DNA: TGTGCCTGGGAGTCGGGGTCCTACGAGCAGTACTTC. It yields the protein CAWESGSYEQYF.

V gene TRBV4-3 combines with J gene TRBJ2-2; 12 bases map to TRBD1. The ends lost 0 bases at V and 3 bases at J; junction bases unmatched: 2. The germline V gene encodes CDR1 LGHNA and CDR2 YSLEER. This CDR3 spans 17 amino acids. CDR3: CASSQEGTGGHTGELFF. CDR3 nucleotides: TGCGCCAGCAGCCAAGAGGGGACAGGGGGCCACACCGGGGAGCTGTTTTTT.

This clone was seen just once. CDR3 sequence reads: CASSRPGQGRDGYTF. The CDR3 DNA reads TGCGCCAGCAGCCGACCCGGACAGGGAAGGGATGGCTACACCTTC. The rearrangement joins TRBV5-1 to TRBJ1-2, with 8 bases identical to TRBD1. Germline V CDR1 and CDR2: SGHRS, YFSETQ. This CDR3 is built from 15 residues. V shed 4 bases and J 6 bases; nucleotides not matched to a gene: 11.

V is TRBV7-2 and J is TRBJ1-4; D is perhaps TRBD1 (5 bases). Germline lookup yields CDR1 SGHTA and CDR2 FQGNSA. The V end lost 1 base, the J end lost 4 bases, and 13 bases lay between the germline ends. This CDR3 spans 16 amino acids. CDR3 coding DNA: TGTGCCAGCAGCTTAGGTCGACAGCTGGGTAATGAAAAACTGTTTTTT. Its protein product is CASSLGRQLGNEKLFF.

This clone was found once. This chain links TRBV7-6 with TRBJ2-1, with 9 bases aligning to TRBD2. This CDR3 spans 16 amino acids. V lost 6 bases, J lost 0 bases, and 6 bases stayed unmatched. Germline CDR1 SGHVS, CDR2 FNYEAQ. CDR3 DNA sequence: TGTGCCAGCAGTTTCAGTAGCGGGAGCTCCTACAATGAGCAGTTCTTC. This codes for CASSFSSGSSYNEQFF. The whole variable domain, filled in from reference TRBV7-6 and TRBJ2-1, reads GAGVSQSPRYKVTKRGQDVALRCDPISGHVSLYWYRQALGQGPEFLTYFNYEAQQDKSGLPNDRFSAERPEGSISTLTIQRTEQRDSAMYRCASSFSSGSSYNEQFFGPGTRLTVL.

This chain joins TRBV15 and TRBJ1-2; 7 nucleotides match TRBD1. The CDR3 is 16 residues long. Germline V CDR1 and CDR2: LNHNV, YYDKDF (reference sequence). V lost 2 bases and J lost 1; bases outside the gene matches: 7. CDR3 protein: CATSRQRQGNNYGYTF. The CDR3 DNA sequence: TGTGCCACCAGCAGACAGCGACAGGGAAATAACTATGGCTACACCTTC.

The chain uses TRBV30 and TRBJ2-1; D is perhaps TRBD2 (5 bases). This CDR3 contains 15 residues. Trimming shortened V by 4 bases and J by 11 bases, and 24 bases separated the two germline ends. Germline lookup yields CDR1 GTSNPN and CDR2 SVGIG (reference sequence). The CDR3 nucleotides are TGTGCCTGGACCCGCGGGCCTCTGAATAACCTCCAGCAGTTCTTC. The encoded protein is CAWTRGPLNNLQQFF.

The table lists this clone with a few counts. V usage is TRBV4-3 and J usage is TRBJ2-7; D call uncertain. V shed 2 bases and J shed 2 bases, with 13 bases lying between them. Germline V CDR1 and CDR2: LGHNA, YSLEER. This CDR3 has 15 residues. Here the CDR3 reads CASSQTAAATYEQYF. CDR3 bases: TGCGCCAGCAGCCAAACGGCCGCAGCCACCTACGAGCAGTACTTC.

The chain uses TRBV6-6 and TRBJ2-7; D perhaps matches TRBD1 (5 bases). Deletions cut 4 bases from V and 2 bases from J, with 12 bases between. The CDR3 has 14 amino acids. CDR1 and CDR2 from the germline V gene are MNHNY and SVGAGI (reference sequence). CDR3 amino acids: CASSFAGFPYEQYF. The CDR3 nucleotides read TGTGCCAGCAGTTTCGCAGGGTTTCCCTACGAGCAGTACTTC.

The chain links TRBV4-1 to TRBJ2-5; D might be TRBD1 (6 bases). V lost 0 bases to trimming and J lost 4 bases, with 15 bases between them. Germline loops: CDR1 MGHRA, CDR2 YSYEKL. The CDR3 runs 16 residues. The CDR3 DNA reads TGCGCCAGCAGCCAAGATTCGACAGGAGGAGGAGAGACCCAGTACTTC. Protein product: CASSQDSTGGGETQYF.

The CDR3 spells CASRVVWRADTQYF. The CDR3, as DNA: TGTGCCAGCAGGGTAGTATGGAGGGCAGATACGCAGTATTTT. This rearrangement joins TRBV6-5 to TRBJ2-3; TRBD2 is a possible D gene (6 bases). Germline assignment: CDR1 MNHEY and CDR2 SVGAGI. This CDR3 contains 14 residues. The V and J ends lost 6 bases and 4 bases respectively, with 14 bases between them.

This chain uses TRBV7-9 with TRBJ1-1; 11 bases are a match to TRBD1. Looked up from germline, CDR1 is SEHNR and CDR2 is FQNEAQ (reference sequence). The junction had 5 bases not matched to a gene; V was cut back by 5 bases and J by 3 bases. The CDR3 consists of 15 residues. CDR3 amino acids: CASSQGQGAHTEAFF. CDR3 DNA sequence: TGTGCCAGCAGCCAAGGACAGGGGGCGCACACTGAAGCTTTCTTT.

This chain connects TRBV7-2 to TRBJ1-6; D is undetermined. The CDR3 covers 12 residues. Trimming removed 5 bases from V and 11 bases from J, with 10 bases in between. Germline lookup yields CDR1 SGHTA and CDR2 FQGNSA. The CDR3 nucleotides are TGTGCCAGCAGCGTCGAGAACGCACCCCTCCACTTT. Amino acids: CASSVENAPLHF.